This paragraph covers one TCR beta chain sequence. Followed longitudinally, the Seattle patients had been enrolled during active infection. The data stem from a study of blood T cell repertoires in COVID-19. Using immunoSEQ multiplex PCR, the repertoire was profiled, and TCRdb retains in-frame clones only, with some absent. The repertoire holds some 360,000 clones, with over 75% as singletons. The CDR3 is 16 amino acids. Trimming took off 5 bases at V and 4 bases at J, with 20 bases between the two ends. Germline CDR1 and CDR2: SEHNR and FQNEAQ (reference sequence). The sample was peripheral blood. The sequence came from a woman aged 60 to 75 with COVID-19, enrolled during active disease. V and J are TRBV7-9 and TRBJ1-2; D not resolved. Here the CDR3 reads CASSLDQGLGLYGYTF. In DNA, the CDR3 is TGTGCCAGCAGCCTCGACCAAGGGTTAGGACTCTATGGCTACACCTTC.